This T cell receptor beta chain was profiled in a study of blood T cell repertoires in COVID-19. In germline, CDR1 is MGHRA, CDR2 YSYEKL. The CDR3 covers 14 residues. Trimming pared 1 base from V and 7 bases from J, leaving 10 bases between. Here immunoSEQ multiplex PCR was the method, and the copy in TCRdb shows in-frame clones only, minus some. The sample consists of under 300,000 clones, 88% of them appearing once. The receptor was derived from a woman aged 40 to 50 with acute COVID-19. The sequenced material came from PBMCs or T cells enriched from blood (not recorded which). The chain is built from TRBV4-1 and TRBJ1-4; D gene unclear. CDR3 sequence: CASSQGVRSEKLFF. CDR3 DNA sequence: TGCGCCAGCAGCCAAGGGGTGAGGAGTGAAAAACTGTTTTTT.